Given below is one TCR beta chain in context. Its antigen is not identified. The CDR3 length is 14 residues. Germline V gene sequence: CDR1 SGHNT, CDR2 YENEEA. V dropped 5 bases and J dropped 3 bases, with 11 bases sitting between them. These data come from a study of cytomegalovirus exposure and HLA in healthy donors. Study-level results: Indistinguishable V segments, including TRBV6-2 and TRBV6-3, were excluded.

The PCR had 60 Vbeta and 13 Jbeta primers. The table came from immunoSEQ multiplex PCR; TCRdb's copy has only in-frame clones and leaves some out. The data show about 180,000 clones, 77% seen once. V usage is TRBV11-3 and J usage is TRBJ1-3; maybe TRBD1 (5 bases). Sequencing was done on a sample of PBMCs. The receptor comes from a woman aged 55-69 years in good health and CMV-seropositive. The CDR3 DNA sequence: TGTGCCAGCAGCCTTGGGGACTATGGAAACACCATATATTTT. This codes for CASSLGDYGNTIYF.